This TCR beta chain appears in the sequencing data of a study of cytomegalovirus exposure and HLA in healthy donors. On the study more broadly: From 170 million or so T cells, an earlier analysis saw 117 million unique TCR beta sequences. Findings and limits, study-wide: With further analysis later on, most CMV-associated TCR beta chains appeared HLA-restricted.

This clone was observed a handful of times. Antigen unknown. This PCR relied on a set of 60 Vbeta primers and 13 Jbeta primers. Methods used by the authors: The authors later counted around 80 million unique TCR beta chains, about 11 million of them shared. TCRdb's table, derived via immunoSEQ multiplex PCR, lists solely in-frame clones and lacks some. D and trimming come from the DNA, and the V and J calls and clone size come from that table. The sample records some 98,000 clones, around 10% being singletons. CDR1 SQVTM and CDR2 ANQGSEA come from the germline V gene. Trimming stripped 4 bases from V and 5 bases from J, with 11 bases between. The CDR3 covers 12 residues.

The TCR comes from a man aged 50 to 59 in good health and CMV-seropositive. The sample was PBMCs. J is TRBJ1-2 and V is TRBV29-1; no reliable D call. CDR3 region: CSVVARTYGYTF. For the CDR3, the DNA is TGCAGCGTTGTGGCCCGAACGTATGGCTACACCTTC.